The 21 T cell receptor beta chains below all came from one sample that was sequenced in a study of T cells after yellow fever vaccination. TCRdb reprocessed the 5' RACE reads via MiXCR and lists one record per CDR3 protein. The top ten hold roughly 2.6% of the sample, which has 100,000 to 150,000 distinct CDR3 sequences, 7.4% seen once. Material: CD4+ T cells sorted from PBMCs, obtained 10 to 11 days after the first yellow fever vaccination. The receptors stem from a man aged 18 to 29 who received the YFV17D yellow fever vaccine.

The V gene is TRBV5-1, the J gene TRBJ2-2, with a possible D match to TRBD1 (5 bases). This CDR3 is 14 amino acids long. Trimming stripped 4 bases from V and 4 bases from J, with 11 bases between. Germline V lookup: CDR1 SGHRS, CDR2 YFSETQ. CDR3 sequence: CASSLTASTGELFF. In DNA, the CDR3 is TGCGCCAGCAGCCTGACAGCGAGCACCGGGGAGCTGTTTTTT.

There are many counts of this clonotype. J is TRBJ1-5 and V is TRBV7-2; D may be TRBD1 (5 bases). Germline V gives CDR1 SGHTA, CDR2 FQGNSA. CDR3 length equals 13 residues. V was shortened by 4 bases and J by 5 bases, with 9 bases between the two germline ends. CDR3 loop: CASSSWDHQPQHF. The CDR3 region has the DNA TGTGCCAGCAGCTCATGGGACCATCAGCCCCAGCATTTT.

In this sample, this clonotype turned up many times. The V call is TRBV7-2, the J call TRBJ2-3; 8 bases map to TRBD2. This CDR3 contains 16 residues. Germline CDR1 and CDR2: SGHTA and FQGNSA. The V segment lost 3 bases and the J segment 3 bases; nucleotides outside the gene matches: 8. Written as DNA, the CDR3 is TGTGCCAGCAGCTTTTTCAGGCGCGGGGGGACAGATACGCAGTATTTT. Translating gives CASSFFRRGGTDTQYF.

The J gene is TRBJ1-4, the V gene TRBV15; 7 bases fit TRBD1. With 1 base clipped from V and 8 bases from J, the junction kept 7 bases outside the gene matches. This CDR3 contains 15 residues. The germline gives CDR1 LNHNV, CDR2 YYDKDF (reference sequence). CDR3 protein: CATSRGQGFLEKLFF. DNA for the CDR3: TGTGCCACCAGCAGAGGACAGGGCTTTTTGGAAAAACTGTTTTTT.

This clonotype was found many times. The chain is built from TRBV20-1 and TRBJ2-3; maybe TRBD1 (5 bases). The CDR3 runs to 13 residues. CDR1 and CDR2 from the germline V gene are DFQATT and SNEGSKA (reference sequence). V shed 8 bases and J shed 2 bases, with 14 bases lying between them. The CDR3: CSQDRRDTDTQYF. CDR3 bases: TGCAGTCAAGACCGCAGGGACACAGATACGCAGTATTTT.

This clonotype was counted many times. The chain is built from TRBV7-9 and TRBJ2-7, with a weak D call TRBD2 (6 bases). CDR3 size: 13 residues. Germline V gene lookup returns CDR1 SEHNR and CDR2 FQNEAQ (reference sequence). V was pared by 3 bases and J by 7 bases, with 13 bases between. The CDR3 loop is CASSLTGVTEQYF. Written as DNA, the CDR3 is TGTGCCAGCAGCTTGACGGGGGTAACGGAGCAGTACTTC.

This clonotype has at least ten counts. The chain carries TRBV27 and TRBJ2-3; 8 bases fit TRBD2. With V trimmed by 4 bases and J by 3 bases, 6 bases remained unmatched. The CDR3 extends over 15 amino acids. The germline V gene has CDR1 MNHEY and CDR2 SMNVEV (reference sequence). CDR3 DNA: TGTGCCAGCAGTTCCCCCGGGGGGGTTACAGATACGCAGTATTTT. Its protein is CASSSPGGVTDTQYF.

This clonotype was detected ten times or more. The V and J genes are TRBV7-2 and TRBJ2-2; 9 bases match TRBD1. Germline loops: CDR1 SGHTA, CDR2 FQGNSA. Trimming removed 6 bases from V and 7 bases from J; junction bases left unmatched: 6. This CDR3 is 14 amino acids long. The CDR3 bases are TGTGCCAGCAGGAGGGACAGGGACGTCGGGGAGCTGTTTTTT. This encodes CASRRDRDVGELFF.

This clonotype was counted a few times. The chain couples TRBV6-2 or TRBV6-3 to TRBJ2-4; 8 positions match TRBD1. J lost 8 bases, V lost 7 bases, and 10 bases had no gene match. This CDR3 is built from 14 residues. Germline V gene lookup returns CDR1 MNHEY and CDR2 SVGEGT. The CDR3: CASNSDRVVDIQYF. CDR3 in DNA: TGTGCCAGCAATTCGGACAGGGTGGTGGACATTCAGTACTTC.

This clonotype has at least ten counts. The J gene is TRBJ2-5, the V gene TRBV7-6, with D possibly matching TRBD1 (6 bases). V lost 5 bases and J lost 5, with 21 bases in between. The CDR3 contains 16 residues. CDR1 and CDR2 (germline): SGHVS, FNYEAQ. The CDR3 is CASSRIGGTTGETQYF. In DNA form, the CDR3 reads TGTGCCAGCAGCCGCATAGGGGGTACAACGGGGGAGACCCAGTACTTC.

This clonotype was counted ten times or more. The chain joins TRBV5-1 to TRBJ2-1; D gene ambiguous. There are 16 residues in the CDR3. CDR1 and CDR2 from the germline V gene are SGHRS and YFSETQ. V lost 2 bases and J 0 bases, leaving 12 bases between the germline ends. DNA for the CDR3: TGCGCCAGCAGCTTAGGGCAGCCGAGCTCCTACAATGAGCAGTTCTTC. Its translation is CASSLGQPSSYNEQFF.

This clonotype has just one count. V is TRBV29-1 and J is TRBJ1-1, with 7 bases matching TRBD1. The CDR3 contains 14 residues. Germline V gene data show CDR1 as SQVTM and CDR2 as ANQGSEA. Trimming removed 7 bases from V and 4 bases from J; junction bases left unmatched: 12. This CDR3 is CSATIAAGGTEAFF. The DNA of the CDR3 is TGCAGCGCCACTATCGCGGCAGGGGGCACTGAAGCTTTCTTT.

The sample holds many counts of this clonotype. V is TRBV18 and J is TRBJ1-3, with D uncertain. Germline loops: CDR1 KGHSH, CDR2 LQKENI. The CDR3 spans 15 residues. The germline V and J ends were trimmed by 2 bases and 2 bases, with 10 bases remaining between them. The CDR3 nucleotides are TGTGCCAGCTCACCAACCCGAGGGACTGGAAACACCATATATTTT. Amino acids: CASSPTRGTGNTIYF.

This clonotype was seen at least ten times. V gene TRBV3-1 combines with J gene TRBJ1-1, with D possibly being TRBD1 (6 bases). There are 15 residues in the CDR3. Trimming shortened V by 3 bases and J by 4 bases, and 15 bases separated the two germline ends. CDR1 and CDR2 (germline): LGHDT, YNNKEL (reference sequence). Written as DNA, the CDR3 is TGTGCCAGCAGCCAGCTACAGGGAACGGGCACTGAAGCTTTCTTT. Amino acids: CASSQLQGTGTEAFF.

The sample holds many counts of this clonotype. CDR3 residues: CASSLVGGGTDTQYF. The CDR3 region has the DNA TGCGCCAGCAGCTTGGTTGGCGGGGGCACAGATACGCAGTATTTT. The chain links TRBV5-1 to TRBJ2-3; perhaps TRBD2 as D (6 bases). V was pared by 0 bases and J by 1 base, with 9 bases between. Looked up from germline, CDR1 is SGHRS and CDR2 is YFSETQ. There are 15 residues in the CDR3.

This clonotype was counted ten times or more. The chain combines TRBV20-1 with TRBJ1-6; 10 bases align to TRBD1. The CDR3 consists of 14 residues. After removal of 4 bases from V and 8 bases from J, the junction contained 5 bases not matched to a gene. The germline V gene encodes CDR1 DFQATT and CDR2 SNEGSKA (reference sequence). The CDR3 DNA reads TGCAGTGCTACGTGGGACAGGGGTGATTCACCCCTCCACTTT. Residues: CSATWDRGDSPLHF.

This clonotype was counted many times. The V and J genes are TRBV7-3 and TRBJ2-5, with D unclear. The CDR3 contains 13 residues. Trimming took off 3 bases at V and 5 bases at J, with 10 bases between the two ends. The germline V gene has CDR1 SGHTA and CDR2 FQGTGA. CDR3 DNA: TGTGCCAGCAGCTTGGAGATAGGGGAGACCCAGTACTTC. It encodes CASSLEIGETQYF.

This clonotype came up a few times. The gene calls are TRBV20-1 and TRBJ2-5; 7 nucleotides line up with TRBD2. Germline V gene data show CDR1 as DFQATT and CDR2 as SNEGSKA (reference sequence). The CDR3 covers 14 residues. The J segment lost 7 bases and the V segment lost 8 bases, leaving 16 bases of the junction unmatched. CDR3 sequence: CSFGSSGSGRTQYF. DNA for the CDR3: TGCAGTTTTGGTTCTAGCGGTAGCGGTCGGACCCAGTACTTC.

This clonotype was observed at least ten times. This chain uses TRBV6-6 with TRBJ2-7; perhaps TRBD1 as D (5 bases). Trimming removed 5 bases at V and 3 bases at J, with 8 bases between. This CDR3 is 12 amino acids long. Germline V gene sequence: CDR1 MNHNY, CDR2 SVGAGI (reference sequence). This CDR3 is CASSQGFYEQYV. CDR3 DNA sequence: TGTGCCAGCAGTCAGGGATTCTACGAGCAGTACGTC.

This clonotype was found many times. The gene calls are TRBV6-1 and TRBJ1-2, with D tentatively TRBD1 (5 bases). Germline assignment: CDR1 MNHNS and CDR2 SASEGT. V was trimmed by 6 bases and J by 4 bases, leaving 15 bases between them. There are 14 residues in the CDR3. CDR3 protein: CASRTPQVPYGYTF. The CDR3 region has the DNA TGTGCCAGCAGGACTCCACAGGTCCCCTATGGCTACACCTTC.

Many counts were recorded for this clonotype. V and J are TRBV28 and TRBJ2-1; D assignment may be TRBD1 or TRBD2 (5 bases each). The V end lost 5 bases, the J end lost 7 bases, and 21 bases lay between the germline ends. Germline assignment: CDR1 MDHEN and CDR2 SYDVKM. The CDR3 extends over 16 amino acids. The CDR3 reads CASSPIGAVRGNEQFF. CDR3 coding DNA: TGTGCCAGCAGTCCGATCGGGGCAGTCCGGGGAAATGAGCAGTTCTTC.